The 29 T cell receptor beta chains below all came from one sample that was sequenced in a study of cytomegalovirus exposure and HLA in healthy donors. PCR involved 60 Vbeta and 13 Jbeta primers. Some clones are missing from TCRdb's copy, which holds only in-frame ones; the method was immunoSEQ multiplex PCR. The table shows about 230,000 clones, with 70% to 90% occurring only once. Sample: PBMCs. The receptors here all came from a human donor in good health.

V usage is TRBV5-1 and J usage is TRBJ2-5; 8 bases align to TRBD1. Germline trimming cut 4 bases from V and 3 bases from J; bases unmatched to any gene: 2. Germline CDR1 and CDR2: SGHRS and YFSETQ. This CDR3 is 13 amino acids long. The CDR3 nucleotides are TGCGCCAGCAGCCTGACAGGGGAAGAGACCCAGTACTTC. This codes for CASSLTGEETQYF.

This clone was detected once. The CDR3 region is CASSRIAGGATTEAFF. CDR3 DNA: TGTGCCAGCTCACGCATCGCGGGGGGGGCAACTACTGAAGCTTTCTTT. The chain carries TRBV18 and TRBJ1-1; a possible D gene is TRBD1 (6 bases). The V and J ends lost 4 bases and 5 bases respectively, with 20 bases between them. Per the germline V gene, CDR1 is KGHSH and CDR2 is LQKENI. The CDR3 has 16 amino acids.

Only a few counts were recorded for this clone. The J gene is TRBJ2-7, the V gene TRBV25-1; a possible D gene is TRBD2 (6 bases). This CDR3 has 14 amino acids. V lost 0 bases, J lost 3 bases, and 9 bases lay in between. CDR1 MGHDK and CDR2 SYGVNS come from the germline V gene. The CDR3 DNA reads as TGTGCCAGCAGTGAATATCTGGGGGGCTACGAGCAGTACTTC. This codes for CASSEYLGGYEQYF.

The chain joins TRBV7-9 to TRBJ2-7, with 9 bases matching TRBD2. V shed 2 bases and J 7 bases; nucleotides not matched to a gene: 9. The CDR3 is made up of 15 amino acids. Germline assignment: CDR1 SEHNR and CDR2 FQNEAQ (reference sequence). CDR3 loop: CASSLLGGRAEEQYF. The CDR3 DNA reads TGTGCCAGCAGCTTATTGGGCGGGAGGGCCGAAGAGCAGTACTTC. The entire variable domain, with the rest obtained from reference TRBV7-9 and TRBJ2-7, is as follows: DTGVSQNPRHKITKRGQNVTFRCDPISEHNRLYWYRQTLGQGPEFLTYFQNEAQLEKSRLLSDRFSAERPKGSFSTLEIQRTEQGDSAMYLCASSLLGGRAEEQYFGPGTRLTVT.

CDR3 nucleotide sequence: TGTGCCAGTAGTATGGGCTATATGTCAGATACGCAGTATTTT. As protein: CASSMGYMSDTQYF. This chain links TRBV19 with TRBJ2-3; no definite D call. The CDR3 contains 14 residues. From germline, CDR1 is LNHDA and CDR2 SQIVND (reference sequence). Trimming cost V 3 bases and J 4 bases, with 11 bases left between them.

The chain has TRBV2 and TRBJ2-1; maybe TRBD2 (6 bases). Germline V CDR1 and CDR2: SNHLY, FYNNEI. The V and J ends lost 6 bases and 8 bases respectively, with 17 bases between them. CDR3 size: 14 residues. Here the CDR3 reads CASRPQPGLHEQFF. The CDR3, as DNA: TGTGCCAGCAGACCCCAACCGGGACTCCATGAGCAGTTCTTC.

DNA for the CDR3: TGTGCCAGCAGCTTGAGACAGGGGCCGAAAGGCAAGGAAAACATTCAGTACTTC. Its protein is CASSLRQGPKGKENIQYF. The chain joins TRBV7-9 to TRBJ2-4, with TRBD1 identical over 8 bases. This CDR3 has 18 amino acids. Unmatched junction bases numbered 15, after V lost 3 bases and J lost 5 bases. Germline V gene data show CDR1 as SEHNR and CDR2 as FQNEAQ (reference sequence).

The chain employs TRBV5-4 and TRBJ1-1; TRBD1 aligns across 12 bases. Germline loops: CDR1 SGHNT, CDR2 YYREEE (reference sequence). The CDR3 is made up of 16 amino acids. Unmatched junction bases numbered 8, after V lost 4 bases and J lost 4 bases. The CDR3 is CASSAGTGGAGTEAFF. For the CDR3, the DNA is TGTGCCAGCAGCGCCGGGACAGGGGGCGCGGGCACTGAAGCTTTCTTT.

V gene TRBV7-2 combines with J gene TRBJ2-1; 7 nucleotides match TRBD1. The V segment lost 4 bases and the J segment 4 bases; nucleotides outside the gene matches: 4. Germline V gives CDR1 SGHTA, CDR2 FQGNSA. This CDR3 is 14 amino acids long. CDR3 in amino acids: CASSSGQLYNEQFF. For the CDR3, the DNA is TGTGCCAGCAGCTCGGGACAGCTGTACAATGAGCAGTTCTTC.

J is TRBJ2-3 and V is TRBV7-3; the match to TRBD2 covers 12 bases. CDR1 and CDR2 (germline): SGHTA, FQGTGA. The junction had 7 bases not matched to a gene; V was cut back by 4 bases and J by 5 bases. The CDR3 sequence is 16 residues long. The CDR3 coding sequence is TGTGCCAGCAGCTCCTGGGGGACTAGCGGGCTAGATACGCAGTATTTT. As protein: CASSSWGTSGLDTQYF.

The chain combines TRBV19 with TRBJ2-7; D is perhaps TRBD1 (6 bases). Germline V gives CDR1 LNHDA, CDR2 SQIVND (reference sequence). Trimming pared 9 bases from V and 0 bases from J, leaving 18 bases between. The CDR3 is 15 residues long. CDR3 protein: CASQLQGQSSYEQYF. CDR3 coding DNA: TGTGCCAGCCAATTACAGGGCCAGAGCTCCTACGAGCAGTACTTC.

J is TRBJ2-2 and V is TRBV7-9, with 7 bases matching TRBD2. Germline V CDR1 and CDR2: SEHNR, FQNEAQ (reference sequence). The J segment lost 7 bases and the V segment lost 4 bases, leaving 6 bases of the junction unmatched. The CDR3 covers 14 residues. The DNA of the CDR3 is TGTGCCAGCAGCTCCTCGGGGGGTAGCGGGGAGCTGTTTTTT. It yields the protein CASSSSGGSGELFF.

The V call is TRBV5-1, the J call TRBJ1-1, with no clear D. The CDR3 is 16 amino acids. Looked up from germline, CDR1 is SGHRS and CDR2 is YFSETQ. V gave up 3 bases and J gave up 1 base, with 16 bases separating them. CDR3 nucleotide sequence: TGCGCCAGCAGCTCCCCACGGGCCGGGAGGAACACTGAAGCTTTCTTT. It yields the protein CASSSPRAGRNTEAFF.

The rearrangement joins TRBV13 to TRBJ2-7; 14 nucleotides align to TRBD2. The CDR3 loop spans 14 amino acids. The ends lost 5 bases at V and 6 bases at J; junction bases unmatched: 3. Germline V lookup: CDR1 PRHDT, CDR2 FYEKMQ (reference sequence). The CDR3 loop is CASSRGLAGVEQYF. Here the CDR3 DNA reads TGTGCCAGCAGCCGGGGACTAGCGGGAGTCGAGCAGTACTTC.

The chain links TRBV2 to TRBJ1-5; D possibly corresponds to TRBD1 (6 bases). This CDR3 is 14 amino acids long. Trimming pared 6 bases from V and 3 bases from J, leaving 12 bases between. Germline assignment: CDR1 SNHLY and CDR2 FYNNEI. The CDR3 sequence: CASRRDRPNQPQHF. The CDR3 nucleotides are TGTGCCAGCAGGAGAGACAGGCCCAATCAGCCCCAGCATTTT.

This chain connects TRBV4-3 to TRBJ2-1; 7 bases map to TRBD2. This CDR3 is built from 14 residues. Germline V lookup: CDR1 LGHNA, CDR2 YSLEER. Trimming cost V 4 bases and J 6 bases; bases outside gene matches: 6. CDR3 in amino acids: CASSRTRLSNEQFF. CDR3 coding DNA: TGCGCCAGCAGCCGGACTAGACTATCCAATGAGCAGTTCTTC.

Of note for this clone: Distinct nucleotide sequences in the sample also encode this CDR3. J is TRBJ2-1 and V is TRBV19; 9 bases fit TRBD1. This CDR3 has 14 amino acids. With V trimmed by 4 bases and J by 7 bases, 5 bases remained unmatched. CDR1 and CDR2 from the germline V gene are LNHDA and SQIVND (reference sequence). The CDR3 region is CASSKGTGNNEQFF. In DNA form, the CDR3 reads TGTGCCAGTAGTAAAGGGACAGGGAATAATGAGCAGTTCTTC.

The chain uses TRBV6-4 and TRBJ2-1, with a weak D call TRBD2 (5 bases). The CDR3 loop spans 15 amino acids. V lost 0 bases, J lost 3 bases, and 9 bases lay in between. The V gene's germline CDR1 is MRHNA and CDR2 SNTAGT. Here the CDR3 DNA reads TGTGCCAGCAGTGACTCCTACGGGAACTACAATGAGCAGTTCTTC. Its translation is CASSDSYGNYNEQFF.

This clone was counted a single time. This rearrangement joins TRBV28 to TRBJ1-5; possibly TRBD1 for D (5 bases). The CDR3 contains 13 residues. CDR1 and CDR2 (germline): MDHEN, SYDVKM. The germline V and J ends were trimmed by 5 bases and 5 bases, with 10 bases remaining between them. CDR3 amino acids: CASSPQADQPQHF. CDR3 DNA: TGTGCCAGCAGTCCACAGGCGGATCAGCCCCAGCATTTT. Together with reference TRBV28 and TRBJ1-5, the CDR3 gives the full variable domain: DVKVTQSSRYLVKRTGEKVFLECVQDMDHENMFWYRQDPGLGLRLIYFSYDVKMKEKGDIPEGYSVSREKKERFSLILESASTNQTSMYLCASSPQADQPQHFGDGTRLSIL.

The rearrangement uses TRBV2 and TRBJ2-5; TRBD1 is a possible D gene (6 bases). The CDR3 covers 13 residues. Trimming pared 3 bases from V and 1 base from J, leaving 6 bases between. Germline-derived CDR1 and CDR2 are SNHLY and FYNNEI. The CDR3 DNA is TGTGCCAGCAGTGACAGGGGCCAAGAGACCCAGTACTTC. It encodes CASSDRGQETQYF.

DNA of the CDR3: TGTGCCATCAGTGAGTCGAGAGTGTGGGGGGGTAACACTGAAGCTTTCTTT. Its translation: CAISESRVWGGNTEAFF. The chain carries TRBV10-3 and TRBJ1-1; possible D gene TRBD1, 5 bases. With 0 bases removed from V and 2 bases from J, the gap between germline ends came to 16 bases. Germline values: CDR1 ENHRY, CDR2 SYGVKD. This CDR3 has 17 amino acids.

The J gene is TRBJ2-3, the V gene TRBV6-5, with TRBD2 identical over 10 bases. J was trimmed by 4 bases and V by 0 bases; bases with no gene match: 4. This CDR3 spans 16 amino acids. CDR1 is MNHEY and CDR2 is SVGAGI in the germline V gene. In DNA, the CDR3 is TGTGCCAGCAGTTACTCTGCCGGGACTAGCGCAGATACGCAGTATTTT. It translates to CASSYSAGTSADTQYF.

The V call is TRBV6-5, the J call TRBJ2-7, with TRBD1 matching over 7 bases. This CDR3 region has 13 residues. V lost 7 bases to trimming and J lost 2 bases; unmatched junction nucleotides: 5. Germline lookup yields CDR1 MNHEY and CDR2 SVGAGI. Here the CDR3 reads CASKTGTAYEQYF. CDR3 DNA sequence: TGTGCCAGCAAGACTGGGACAGCCTACGAGCAGTACTTC.

Written as DNA, the CDR3 is TGTGCCAGTAGTCTCCCCGGGACACGGGCGCCTGGGGCCAACGTCCTGACTTTC. As protein: CASSLPGTRAPGANVLTF. This rearrangement joins TRBV19 to TRBJ2-6; tentatively, D is TRBD1 (6 bases). The ends were cut back, 5 bases at V and 2 bases at J, with 19 bases in the middle. The CDR3 covers 18 residues. From germline, CDR1 is LNHDA and CDR2 SQIVND (reference sequence).

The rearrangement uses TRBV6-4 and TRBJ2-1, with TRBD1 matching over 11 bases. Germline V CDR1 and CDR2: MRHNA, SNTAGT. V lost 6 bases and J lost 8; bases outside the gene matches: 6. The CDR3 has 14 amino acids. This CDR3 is CASRGQGVMDEQFF. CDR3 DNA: TGTGCCAGCAGGGGACAGGGGGTCATGGATGAGCAGTTCTTC.

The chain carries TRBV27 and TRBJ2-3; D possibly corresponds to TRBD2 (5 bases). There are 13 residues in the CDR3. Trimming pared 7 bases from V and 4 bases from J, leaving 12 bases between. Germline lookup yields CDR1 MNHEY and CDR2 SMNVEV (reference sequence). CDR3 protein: CASNRGNADTQYF. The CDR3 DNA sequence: TGTGCCAGCAATCGAGGGAACGCAGATACGCAGTATTTT.

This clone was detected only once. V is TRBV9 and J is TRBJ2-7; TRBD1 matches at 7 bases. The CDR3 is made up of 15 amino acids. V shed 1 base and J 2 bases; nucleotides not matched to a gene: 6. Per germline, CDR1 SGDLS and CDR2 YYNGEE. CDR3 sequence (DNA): TGTGCCAGCAGCGTAACCGACAGGGCCACCTACGAGCAGTACTTC. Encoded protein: CASSVTDRATYEQYF.

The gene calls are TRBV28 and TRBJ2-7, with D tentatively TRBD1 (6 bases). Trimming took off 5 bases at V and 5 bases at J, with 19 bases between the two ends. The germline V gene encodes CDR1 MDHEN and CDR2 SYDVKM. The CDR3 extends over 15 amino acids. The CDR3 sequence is CASSPGTPSPHEQYF. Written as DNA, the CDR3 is TGTGCCAGCAGTCCCGGGACACCCAGTCCCCACGAGCAGTACTTC. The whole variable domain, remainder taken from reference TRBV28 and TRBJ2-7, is DVKVTQSSRYLVKRTGEKVFLECVQDMDHENMFWYRQDPGLGLRLIYFSYDVKMKEKGDIPEGYSVSREKKERFSLILESASTNQTSMYLCASSPGTPSPHEQYFGPGTRLTVT.

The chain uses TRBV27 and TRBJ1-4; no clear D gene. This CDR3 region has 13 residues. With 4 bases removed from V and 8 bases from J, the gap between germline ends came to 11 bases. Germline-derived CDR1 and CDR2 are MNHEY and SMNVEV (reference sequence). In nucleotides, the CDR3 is TGTGCCAGCAGTTCGCGCACCGGGGAAAAACTGTTTTTT. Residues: CASSSRTGEKLFF.